This passage covers 7 T cell receptor beta chains from one sample sequenced in a study of blood T cell repertoires in COVID-19. Using immunoSEQ multiplex PCR, the repertoire was profiled, and TCRdb retains in-frame clones only, with some absent. The table lists around 60,000 clones, 88% of them singletons. Sequencing was done on a sample of peripheral blood. The receptors come from a man aged 45-60 years with active COVID-19.

The rearrangement links TRBV4-1 to TRBJ2-7; D possibly corresponds to TRBD2 (6 bases). This CDR3 has 13 residues. From germline, CDR1 is MGHRA and CDR2 YSYEKL. Deletions cut 4 bases from V and 9 bases from J, with 16 bases between. The CDR3 region has the DNA TGCGCCAGCAGCCCCTACGCGGGGTCGCGGCAGTACTTC. It yields the protein CASSPYAGSRQYF.

Concerning this clone: Other DNA sequences in the same sample also yield this CDR3. The chain has TRBV7-9 and TRBJ2-3; weak D call: TRBD1 (5 bases). The germline V gene encodes CDR1 SEHNR and CDR2 FQNEAQ (reference sequence). Trimming removed 2 bases from V and 2 bases from J, with 8 bases in between. The CDR3 has 14 residues. The DNA for the CDR3 is TGTGCCAGCAGCTTACAGGGTTCCACAGATACGCAGTATTTT. As protein: CASSLQGSTDTQYF.

V and J are TRBV15 and TRBJ1-6; weak D call: TRBD1 (5 bases). The germline gives CDR1 LNHNV, CDR2 YYDKDF (reference sequence). There are 15 residues in the CDR3. With 5 bases removed from V and 13 bases from J, the gap between germline ends came to 21 bases. In nucleotides, the CDR3 is TGTGCCACCAGCCCGGGGGGAGGGACCCCGTCGCCCCTCCACTTT. This sequence encodes CATSPGGGTPSPLHF.

This clone came up once. J is TRBJ1-4 and V is TRBV5-4; 7 bases line up with TRBD1. The V segment lost 5 bases and the J segment 7 bases; nucleotides outside the gene matches: 8. Germline CDR1 SGHNT, CDR2 YYREEE (reference sequence). The CDR3 totals 14 residues. CDR3 sequence (DNA): TGTGCCAGCAGTCGAACCGGGACAGCTGAAAAACTGTTTTTT. This codes for CASSRTGTAEKLFF. Full variable domain (missing parts from reference TRBV5-4 and TRBJ1-4): ETGVTQSPTHLIKTRGQQVTLRCSSQSGHNTVSWYQQALGQGPQFIFQYYREEENGRGNFPPRFSGLQFPNYSSELNVNALELDDSALYLCASSRTGTAEKLFFGSGTQLSVL.

The chain couples TRBV6-5 to TRBJ1-5; D is unclear. Looked up from germline, CDR1 is MNHEY and CDR2 is SVGAGI. V was shortened by 4 bases and J by 4 bases, with 11 bases between the two germline ends. The CDR3 totals 14 residues. For the CDR3, the DNA is TGTGCCAGCAGTTGGGTCCGGGAAAATCAGCCCCAGCATTTT. Its translation: CASSWVRENQPQHF.

In this sample, this clone turned up a few times. The rearrangement joins TRBV21-1 to TRBJ2-3; TRBD2 was called by the table and not checked on the DNA. TRBV21-1 is listed as a pseudogene. The CDR3 has 18 residues. The CDR3 DNA sequence: TGTGCCAGCAGCAAAGCGCGGACTAGCGGGGGGGCAGGTGATACGCAGTATTTT. This codes for CASSKARTSGGAGDTQYF.

Comments on this clone: Within the sample, other DNA sequences also encode this same CDR3. This chain uses TRBV5-1 with TRBJ2-2; D might be TRBD1 (5 bases). The CDR3 sequence is 15 residues long. CDR1 SGHRS and CDR2 YFSETQ come from the germline V gene. Trimming took 0 bases from V and 1 from J, leaving 7 bases between them. The CDR3 sequence is CASSLGTQNTGELFF. Here the CDR3 DNA reads TGCGCCAGCAGCTTGGGGACACAGAACACCGGGGAGCTGTTTTTT.